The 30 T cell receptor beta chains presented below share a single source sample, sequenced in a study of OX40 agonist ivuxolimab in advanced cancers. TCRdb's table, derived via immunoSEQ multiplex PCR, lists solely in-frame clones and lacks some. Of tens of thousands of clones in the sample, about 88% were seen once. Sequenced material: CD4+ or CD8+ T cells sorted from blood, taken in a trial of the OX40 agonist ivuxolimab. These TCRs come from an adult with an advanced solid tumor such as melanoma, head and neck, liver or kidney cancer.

CDR3 sequence reads: CASPPPGSSYNEQFF. DNA for the CDR3: TGTGCCAGCCCCCCCCCGGGGTCCTCCTACAATGAGCAGTTCTTC. The chain joins TRBV28 to TRBJ2-1; D may be TRBD2 (5 bases). Germline CDR1 and CDR2: MDHEN and SYDVKM. V was clipped by 8 bases and J by 0 bases, with 14 bases between them. The CDR3 extends over 15 amino acids.

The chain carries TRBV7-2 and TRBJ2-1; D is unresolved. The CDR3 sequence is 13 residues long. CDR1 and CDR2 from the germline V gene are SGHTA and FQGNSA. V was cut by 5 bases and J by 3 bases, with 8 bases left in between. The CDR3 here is CASSPRDYNEQFF. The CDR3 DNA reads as TGTGCCAGCAGCCCTCGAGACTACAATGAGCAGTTCTTC.

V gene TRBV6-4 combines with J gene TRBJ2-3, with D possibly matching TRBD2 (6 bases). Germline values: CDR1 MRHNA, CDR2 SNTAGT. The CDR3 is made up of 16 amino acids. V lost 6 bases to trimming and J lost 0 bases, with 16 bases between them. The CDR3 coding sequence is TGTGCCAGCAGCCTGGCCGGGACTTCTAGCACAGATACGCAGTATTTT. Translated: CASSLAGTSSTDTQYF.

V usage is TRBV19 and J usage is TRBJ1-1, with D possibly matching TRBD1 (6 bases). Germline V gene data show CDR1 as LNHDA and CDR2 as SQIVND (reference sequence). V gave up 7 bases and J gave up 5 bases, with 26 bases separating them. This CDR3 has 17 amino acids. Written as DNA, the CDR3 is TGTGCCAGTACCTGGAGCCGATCCAGGGGAGATGGGACTGAAGCTTTCTTT. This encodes CASTWSRSRGDGTEAFF. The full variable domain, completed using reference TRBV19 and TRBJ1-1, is DGGITQSPKYLFRKEGQNVTLSCEQNLNHDAMYWYRQDPGQGLRLIYYSQIVNDFQKGDIAEGYSVSREKKESFPLTVTSAQKNPTAFYLCASTWSRSRGDGTEAFFGQGTRLTVV.

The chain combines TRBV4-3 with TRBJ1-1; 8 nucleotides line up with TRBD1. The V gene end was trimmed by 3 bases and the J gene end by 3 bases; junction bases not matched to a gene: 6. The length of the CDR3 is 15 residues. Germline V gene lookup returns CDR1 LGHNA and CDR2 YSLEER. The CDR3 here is CASSHQTGEHTEAFF. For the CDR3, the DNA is TGCGCCAGCAGCCATCAGACAGGGGAGCACACTGAAGCTTTCTTT.

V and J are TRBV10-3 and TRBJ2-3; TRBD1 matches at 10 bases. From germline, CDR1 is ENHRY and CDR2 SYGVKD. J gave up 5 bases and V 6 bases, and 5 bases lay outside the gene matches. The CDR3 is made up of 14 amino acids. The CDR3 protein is CAISIDRGRDTQYF. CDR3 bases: TGTGCCATCAGCATCGACAGGGGGCGAGATACGCAGTATTTT.

This CDR3 reads CASSVADRLNEKLFF. CDR3 bases: TGTGCCAGCAGCGTAGCTGACAGGTTAAATGAAAAACTGTTTTTT. V and J are TRBV9 and TRBJ1-4, with D maybe TRBD1 (6 bases). The germline V and J ends were trimmed by 0 bases and 5 bases, with 11 bases remaining between them. Per the germline V gene, CDR1 is SGDLS and CDR2 is YYNGEE. The CDR3 consists of 15 residues.

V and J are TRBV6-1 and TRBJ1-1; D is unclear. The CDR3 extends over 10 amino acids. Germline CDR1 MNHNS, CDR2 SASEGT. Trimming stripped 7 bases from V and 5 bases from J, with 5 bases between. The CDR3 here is CASTWTEAFF. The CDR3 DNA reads TGTGCCAGCACCTGGACTGAAGCTTTCTTT.

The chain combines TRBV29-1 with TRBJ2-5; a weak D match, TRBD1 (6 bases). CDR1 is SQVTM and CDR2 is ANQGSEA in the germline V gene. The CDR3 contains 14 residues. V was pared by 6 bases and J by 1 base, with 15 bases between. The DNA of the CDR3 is TGCAGCGTAGTAGATGGACAGCCCCAAGAGACCCAGTACTTC. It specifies CSVVDGQPQETQYF.

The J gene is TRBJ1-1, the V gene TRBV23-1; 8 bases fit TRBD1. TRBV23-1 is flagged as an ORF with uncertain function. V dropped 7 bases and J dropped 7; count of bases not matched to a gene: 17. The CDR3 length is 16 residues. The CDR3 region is CASTCRVDRADFEAFF. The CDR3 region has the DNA TGCGCCAGCACGTGTAGGGTGGACAGGGCGGATTTTGAAGCTTTCTTT.

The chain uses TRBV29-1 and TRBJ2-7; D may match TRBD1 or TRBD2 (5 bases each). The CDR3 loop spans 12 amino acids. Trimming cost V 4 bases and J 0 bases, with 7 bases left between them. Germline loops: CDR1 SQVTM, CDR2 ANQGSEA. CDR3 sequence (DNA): TGCAGCGTTGGGGACCTCTCCTACGAGCAGTACTTC. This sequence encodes CSVGDLSYEQYF.

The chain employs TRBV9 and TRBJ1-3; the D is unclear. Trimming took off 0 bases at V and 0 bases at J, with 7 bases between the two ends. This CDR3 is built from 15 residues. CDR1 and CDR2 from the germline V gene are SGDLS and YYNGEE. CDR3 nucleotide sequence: TGTGCCAGCAGCGTAGGAGGGCTCTCTGGAAACACCATATATTTT. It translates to CASSVGGLSGNTIYF.

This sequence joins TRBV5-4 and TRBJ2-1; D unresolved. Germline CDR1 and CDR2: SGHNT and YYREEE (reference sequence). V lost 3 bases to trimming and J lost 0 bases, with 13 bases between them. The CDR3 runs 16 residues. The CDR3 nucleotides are TGTGCCAGCAGCTCTGACGAAGACAACTCCTACAATGAGCAGTTCTTC. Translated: CASSSDEDNSYNEQFF.

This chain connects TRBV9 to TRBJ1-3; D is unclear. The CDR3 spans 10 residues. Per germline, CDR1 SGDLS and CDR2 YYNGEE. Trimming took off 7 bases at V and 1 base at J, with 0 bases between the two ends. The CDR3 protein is CASSGNTIYF. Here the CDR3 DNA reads TGTGCCAGCTCTGGAAACACCATATATTTT.

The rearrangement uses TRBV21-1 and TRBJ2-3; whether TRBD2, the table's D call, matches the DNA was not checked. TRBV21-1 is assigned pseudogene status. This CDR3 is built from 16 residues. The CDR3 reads CASSKVPGARTDTQYF. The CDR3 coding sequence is TGTGCCAGCAGCAAAGTCCCGGGTGCTAGAACAGATACGCAGTATTTT.

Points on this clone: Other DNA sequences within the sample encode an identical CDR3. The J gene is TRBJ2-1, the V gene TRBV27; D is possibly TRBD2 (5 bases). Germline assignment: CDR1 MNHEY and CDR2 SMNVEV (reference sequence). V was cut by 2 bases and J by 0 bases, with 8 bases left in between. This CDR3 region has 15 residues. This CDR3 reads CASSLGGSSYNEQFF. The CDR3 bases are TGTGCCAGCAGTTTAGGTGGGAGCTCCTACAATGAGCAGTTCTTC.

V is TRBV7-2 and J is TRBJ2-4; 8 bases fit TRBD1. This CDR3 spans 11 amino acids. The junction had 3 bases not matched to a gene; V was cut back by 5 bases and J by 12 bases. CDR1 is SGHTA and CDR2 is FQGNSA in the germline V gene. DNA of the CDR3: TGTGCCAGCAGCCCTGGACAGGGTCAGTACTTC. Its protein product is CASSPGQGQYF.

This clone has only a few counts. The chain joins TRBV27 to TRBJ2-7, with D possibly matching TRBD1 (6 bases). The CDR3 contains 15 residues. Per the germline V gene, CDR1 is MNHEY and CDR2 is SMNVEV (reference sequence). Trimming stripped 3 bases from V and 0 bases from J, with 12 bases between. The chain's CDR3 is CASSFSGTLSYEQYF. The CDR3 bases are TGTGCCAGCAGTTTTTCCGGGACACTCTCCTACGAGCAGTACTTC.

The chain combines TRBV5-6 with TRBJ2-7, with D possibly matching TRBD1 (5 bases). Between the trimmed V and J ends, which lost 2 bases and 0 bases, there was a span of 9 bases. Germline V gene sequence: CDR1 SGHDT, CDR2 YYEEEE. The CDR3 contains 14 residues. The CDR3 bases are TGTGCCAGCAGCTTAGTTGACAGCTCCTACGAGCAGTACTTC. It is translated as CASSLVDSSYEQYF.

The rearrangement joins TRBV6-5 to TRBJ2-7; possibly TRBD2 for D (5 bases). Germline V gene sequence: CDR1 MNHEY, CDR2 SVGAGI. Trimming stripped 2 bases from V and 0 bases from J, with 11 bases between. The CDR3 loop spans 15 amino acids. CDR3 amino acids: CASSYRAVSSYEQYF. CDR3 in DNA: TGTGCCAGCAGTTACCGAGCGGTGAGCTCCTACGAGCAGTACTTC.

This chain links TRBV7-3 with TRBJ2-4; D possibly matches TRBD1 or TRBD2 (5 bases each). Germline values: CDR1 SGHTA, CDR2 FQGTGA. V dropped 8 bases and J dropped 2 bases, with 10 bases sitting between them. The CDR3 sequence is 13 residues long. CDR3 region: CASGEGTKNIQYF. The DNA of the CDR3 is TGTGCCAGCGGAGAGGGGACCAAAAACATTCAGTACTTC.

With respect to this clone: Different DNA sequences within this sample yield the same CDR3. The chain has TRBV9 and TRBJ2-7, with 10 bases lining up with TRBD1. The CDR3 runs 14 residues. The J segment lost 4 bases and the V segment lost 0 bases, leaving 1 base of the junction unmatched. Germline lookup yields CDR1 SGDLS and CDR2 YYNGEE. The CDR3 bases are TGTGCCAGCAGCGTAGGGGACAGGGGATACGAGCAGTACTTC. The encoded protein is CASSVGDRGYEQYF.

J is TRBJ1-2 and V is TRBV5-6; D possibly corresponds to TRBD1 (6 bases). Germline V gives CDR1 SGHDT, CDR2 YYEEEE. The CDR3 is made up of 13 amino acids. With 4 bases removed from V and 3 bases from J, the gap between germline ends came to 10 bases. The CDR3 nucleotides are TGTGCCAGCAGCCCAGGACAGCACTATGGCTACACCTTC. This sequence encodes CASSPGQHYGYTF.

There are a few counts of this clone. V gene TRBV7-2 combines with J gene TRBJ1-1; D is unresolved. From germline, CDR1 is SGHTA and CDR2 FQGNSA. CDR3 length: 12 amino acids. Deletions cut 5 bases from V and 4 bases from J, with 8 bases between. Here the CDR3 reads CASSVPGTEAFF. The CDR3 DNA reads TGTGCCAGCAGCGTTCCCGGCACTGAAGCTTTCTTT. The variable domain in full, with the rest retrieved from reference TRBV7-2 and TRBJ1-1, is GAGVSQSPSNKVTEKGKDVELRCDPISGHTALYWYRQSLGQGLEFLIYFQGNSAPDKSGLPSDRFSAERTGGSVSTLTIQRTQQEDSAVYLCASSVPGTEAFFGQGTRLTVV.

The CDR3 DNA is TGTGCCAGCAGCTTGGGTTATATGGGACCTAAAAGAGGTACTGAAGCTTTCTTT. Protein sequence: CASSLGYMGPKRGTEAFF. This sequence joins TRBV7-9 and TRBJ1-1; tentatively, D is TRBD1 (5 bases). Germline CDR1 and CDR2: SEHNR and FQNEAQ (reference sequence). This CDR3 region has 18 residues. Trimming took off 3 bases at V and 5 bases at J, with 25 bases between the two ends.

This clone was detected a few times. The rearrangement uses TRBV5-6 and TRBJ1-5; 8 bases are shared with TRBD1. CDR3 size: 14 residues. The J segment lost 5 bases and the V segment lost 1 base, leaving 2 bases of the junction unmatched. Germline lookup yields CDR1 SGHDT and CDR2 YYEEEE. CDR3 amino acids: CASSLTGGDQPQHF. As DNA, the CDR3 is TGTGCCAGCAGCTTGACAGGGGGGGATCAGCCCCAGCATTTT.

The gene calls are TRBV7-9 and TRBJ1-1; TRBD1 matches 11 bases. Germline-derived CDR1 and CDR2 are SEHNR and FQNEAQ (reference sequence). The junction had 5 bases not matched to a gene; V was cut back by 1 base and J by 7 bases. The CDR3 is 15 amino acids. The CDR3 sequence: CASSLVGTGGIEAFF. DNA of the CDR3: TGTGCCAGCAGCTTAGTAGGGACAGGGGGTATTGAAGCTTTCTTT.

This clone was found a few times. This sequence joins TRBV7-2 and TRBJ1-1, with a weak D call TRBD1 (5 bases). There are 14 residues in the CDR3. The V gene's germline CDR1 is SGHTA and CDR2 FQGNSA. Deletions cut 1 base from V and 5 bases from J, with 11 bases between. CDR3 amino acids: CASSLGGSGTEAFF. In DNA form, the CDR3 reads TGTGCCAGCAGCTTAGGGGGCAGTGGGACTGAAGCTTTCTTT.

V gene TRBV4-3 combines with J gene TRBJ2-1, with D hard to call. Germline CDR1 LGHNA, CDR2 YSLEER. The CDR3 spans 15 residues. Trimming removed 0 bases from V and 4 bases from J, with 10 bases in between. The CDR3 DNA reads TGCGCCAGCAGCCAAGATGGAGCAGATTACAATGAGCAGTTCTTC. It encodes CASSQDGADYNEQFF.

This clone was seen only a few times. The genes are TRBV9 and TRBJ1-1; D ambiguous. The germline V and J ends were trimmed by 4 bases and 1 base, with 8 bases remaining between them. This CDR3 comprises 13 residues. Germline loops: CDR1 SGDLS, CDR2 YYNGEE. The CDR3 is CASSLGWNTEAFF. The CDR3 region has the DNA TGTGCCAGCAGCCTAGGGTGGAACACTGAAGCTTTCTTT.